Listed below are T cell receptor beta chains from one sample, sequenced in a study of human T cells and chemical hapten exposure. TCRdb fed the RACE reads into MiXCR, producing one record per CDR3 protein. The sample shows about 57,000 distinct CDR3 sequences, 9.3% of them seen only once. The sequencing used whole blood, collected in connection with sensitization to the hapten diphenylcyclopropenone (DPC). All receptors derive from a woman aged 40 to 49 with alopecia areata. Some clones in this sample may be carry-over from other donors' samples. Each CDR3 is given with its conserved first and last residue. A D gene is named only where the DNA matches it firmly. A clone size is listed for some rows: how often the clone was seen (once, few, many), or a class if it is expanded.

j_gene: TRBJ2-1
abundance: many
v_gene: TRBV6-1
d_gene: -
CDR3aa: CASSEGTEANEQFF
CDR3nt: TGTGCCAGCAGTGAAGGGACCGAGGCCAATGAGCAGTTCTTC

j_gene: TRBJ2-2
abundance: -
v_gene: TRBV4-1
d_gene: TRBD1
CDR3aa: CASMGRQGNTGELFF
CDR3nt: TGCGCCAGCATGGGGAGACAGGGTAACACCGGGGAGCTGTTTTTT

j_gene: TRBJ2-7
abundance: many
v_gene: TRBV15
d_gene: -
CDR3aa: CATSGRDSYEQYF
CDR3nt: TGTGCCACCAGCGGGCGGGATTCCTACGAGCAGTACTTC

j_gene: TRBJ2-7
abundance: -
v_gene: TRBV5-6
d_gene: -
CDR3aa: CASSLALTPGREAYEQYF
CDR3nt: TGTGCCAGCAGCTTGGCATTAACACCGGGACGGGAAGCCTACGAGCAGTACTTC

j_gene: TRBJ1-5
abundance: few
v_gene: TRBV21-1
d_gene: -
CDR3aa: CASSTKKGSQPQHF
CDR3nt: TGTGCCAGCAGCACCAAAAAGGGATCCCAGCCCCAGCATTTT

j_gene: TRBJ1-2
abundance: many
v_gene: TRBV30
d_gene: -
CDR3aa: CAWSVQINYGYTF
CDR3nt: TGTGCCTGGAGTGTACAGATAAACTATGGCTACACCTTC

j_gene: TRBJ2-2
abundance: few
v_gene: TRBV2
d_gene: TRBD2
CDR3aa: CASSVSGGYTGELFF
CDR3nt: TGTGCCAGCAGCGTTAGCGGGGGGTACACCGGGGAGCTGTTTTTT

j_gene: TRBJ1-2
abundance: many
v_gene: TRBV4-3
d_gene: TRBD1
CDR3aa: CASSTNRGLVGGYTF
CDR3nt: TGCGCCAGCAGCACCAACAGGGGCCTTGTGGGAGGCTACACCTTC

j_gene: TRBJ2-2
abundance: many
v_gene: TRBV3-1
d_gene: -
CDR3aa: CASSLIGGTYNTGELFF
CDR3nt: TGTGCCAGCAGCCTCATTGGGGGGACGTACAACACCGGGGAGCTGTTTTTT

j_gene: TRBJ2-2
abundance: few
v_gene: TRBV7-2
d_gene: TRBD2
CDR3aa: CASSIAGSGGTGELFF
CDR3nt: TGTGCCAGCAGCATAGCGGGTAGCGGGGGTACCGGGGAGCTGTTTTTT

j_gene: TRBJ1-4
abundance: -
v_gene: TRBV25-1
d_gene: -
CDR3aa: CASRGPVEGWKLFF
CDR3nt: TGTGCCAGCAGAGGTCCCGTCGAGGGGTGGAAACTGTTTTTT

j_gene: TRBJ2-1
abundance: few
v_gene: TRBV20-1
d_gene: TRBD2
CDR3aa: CSAPPGGPRNEQFF
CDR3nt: TGCAGTGCGCCACCGGGGGGGCCCCGTAATGAGCAGTTCTTC

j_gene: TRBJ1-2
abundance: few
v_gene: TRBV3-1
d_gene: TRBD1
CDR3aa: CASSPGQASNYGYTF
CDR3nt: TGTGCCAGCAGCCCGGGACAGGCGTCTAACTATGGCTACACCTTC

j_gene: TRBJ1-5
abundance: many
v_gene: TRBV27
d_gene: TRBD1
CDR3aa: CASSPTGVGNQPQHF
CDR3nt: TGTGCCAGCAGCCCGACAGGGGTGGGCAATCAGCCCCAGCATTTT

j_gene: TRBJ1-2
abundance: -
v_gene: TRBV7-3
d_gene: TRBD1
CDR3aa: CASSRTGGNSGYTF
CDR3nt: TGTGCCAGCAGCAGGACAGGGGGCAACAGTGGCTACACCTTC

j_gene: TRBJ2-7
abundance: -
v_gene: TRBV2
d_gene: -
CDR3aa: CASSIQGSEQYF
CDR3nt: TGTGCCAGCAGTATTCAGGGGAGCGAGCAGTACTTC

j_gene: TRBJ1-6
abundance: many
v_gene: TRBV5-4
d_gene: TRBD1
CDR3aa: CASSLSTGVGSPLHF
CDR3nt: TGTGCCAGCAGCTTGTCGACAGGGGTTGGTTCACCCCTCCACTTT

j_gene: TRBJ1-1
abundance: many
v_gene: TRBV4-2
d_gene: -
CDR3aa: CASSQDPGANTEAFF
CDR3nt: TGTGCCAGCAGCCAAGATCCAGGGGCCAACACTGAAGCTTTCTTT

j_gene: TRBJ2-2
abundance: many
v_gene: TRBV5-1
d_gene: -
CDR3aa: CASSMYRNTGELFF
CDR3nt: TGCGCCAGCAGCATGTATCGGAACACCGGGGAGCTGTTTTTT

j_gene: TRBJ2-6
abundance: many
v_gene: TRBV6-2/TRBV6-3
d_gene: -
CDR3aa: CASSYDSSGANVLTF
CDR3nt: TGTGCCAGCAGTTACGACAGCTCTGGGGCCAACGTCCTGACTTTC

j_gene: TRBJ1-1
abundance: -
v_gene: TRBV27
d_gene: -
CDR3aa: CASIEVSGEAFF
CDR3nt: TGTGCCAGCATCGAGGTCTCCGGTGAAGCTTTCTTT

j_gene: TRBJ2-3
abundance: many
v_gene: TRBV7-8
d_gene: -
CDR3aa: CASSRGALTDTQYF
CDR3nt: TGTGCCAGCAGCCGGGGGGCCCTCACAGATACGCAGTATTTT

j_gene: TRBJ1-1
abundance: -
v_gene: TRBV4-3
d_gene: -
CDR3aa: CASSQGRKTEAFF
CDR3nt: TGCGCCAGCAGCCAAGGACGGAAAACGGAAGCTTTCTTT

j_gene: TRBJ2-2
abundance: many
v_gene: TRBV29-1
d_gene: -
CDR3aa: CSVGLWANTGELFF
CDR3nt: TGCAGCGTTGGGTTGTGGGCGAACACCGGGGAGCTGTTTTTT

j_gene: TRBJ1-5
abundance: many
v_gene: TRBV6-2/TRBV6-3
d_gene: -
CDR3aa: CASARPGGNQPQHF
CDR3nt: TGTGCCAGCGCACGACCAGGCGGCAATCAGCCCCAGCATTTT

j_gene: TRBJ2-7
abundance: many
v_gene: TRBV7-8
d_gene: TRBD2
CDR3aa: CASSAKASGGAYEQYF
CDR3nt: TGTGCCAGCAGTGCGAAGGCGAGCGGGGGGGCCTACGAGCAGTACTTC

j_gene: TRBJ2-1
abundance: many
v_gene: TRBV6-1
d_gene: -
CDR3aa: CASSDSTISPAYNEQFF
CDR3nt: TGTGCCAGCAGTGATTCGACTATTAGCCCGGCCTACAATGAGCAGTTCTTC

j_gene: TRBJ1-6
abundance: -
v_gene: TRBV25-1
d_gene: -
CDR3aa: CASSVTGNYSPLHF
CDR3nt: TGTGCCAGCAGCGTTACAGGAAACTATTCACCCCTCCACTTT

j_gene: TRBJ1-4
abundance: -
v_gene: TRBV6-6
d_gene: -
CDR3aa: CASSYTPTWEKLFF
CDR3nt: TGTGCCAGCAGTTACACCCCCACCTGGGAAAAACTGTTTTTT

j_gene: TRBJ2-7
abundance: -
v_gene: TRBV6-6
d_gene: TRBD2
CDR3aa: CASSYGGVKYF
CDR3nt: TGTGCCAGCAGTTACGGGGGGGTAAAGTACTTC

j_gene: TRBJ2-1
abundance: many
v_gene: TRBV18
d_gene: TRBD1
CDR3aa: CASSPPTGLLNEQFF
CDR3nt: TGTGCCAGCTCACCACCGACAGGGTTGTTGAATGAGCAGTTCTTC

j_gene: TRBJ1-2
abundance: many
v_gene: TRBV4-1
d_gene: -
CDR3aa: CASSADSYYGYTF
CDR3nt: TGCGCCAGCAGCGCAGACAGCTACTATGGCTACACCTTC